These 24 T cell receptor beta chains were sequenced from one sample in a study of cytomegalovirus exposure and HLA in healthy donors. The PCR was carried out with 60 Vbeta primers and 13 Jbeta primers. The assay was immunoSEQ multiplex PCR, and TCRdb's table has in-frame clones only and misses some. In the table there are under 150,000 clones, around 80% of which are singletons. Sequenced material: PBMCs. All receptors derive from a female donor in good health and CMV-seropositive.

The chain couples TRBV25-1 to TRBJ1-2; D is perhaps TRBD1 (6 bases). The V end was cut by 4 bases, the J end by 4 bases, with 13 bases between. The length of the CDR3 is 14 residues. Germline CDR1 reads MGHDK; CDR2 reads SYGVNS. In DNA, the CDR3 is TGTGCCAGCAGTGGACAGGTCTCGAGCTATGGCTACACCTTC. It codes for CASSGQVSSYGYTF.

The chain is built from TRBV5-1 and TRBJ2-3, with TRBD1 matching over 7 bases. This CDR3 region has 16 residues. V was clipped by 1 base and J by 2 bases; unmatched bases: 7. Germline lookup yields CDR1 SGHRS and CDR2 YFSETQ. In nucleotides, the CDR3 is TGCGCCAGCAGCTTGACCCCGGGACAGTACACAGATACGCAGTATTTT. Translation gives CASSLTPGQYTDTQYF.

This chain connects TRBV11-1 to TRBJ2-7; 7 bases align to TRBD1. This CDR3 has 15 residues. Losses at the gene ends were 5 bases for V and 0 bases for J; bases not matched to a gene: 7. The germline CDR1 and CDR2 sequences are SGHAT and FQDESV (reference sequence). The DNA of the CDR3 is TGTGCCAGCAGCCGAGGGACAGCGAGCTCCTACGAGCAGTACTTC. It codes for CASSRGTASSYEQYF.

V gene TRBV28 combines with J gene TRBJ2-7, with 13 nucleotides matching TRBD2. There are 15 residues in the CDR3. With 5 bases clipped from V and 9 bases from J, the junction kept 10 bases outside the gene matches. CDR1 and CDR2 from the germline V gene are MDHEN and SYDVKM. In DNA, the CDR3 is TGTGCCAGCAGTGCCGGGACTAGCGGGGTAGTTAGGCAGTACTTC. Its protein product is CASSAGTSGVVRQYF.

This clone was counted once. The V and J genes are TRBV4-1 and TRBJ2-1; D is possibly TRBD2 (5 bases). This CDR3 is built from 19 residues. Germline lookup yields CDR1 MGHRA and CDR2 YSYEKL. With 1 base removed from V and 0 bases from J, the gap between germline ends came to 19 bases. The CDR3 protein is CASSQVRSLAGSSYNEQFF. The CDR3 nucleotides are TGCGCCAGCAGCCAAGTCAGGAGCCTAGCTGGGAGCTCCTACAATGAGCAGTTCTTC.

This clone was detected a few times. V gene TRBV10-3 combines with J gene TRBJ1-1; TRBD1 matches at 8 bases. CDR1 and CDR2 (germline): ENHRY, SYGVKD. The J segment lost 4 bases and the V segment lost 0 bases, leaving 7 bases of the junction unmatched. The CDR3 sequence is 16 residues long. CDR3 sequence reads: CAISESSRTGSTEAFF. The CDR3, as DNA: TGTGCCATCAGTGAGTCGAGCAGGACAGGGAGCACTGAAGCTTTCTTT.

This clone was detected a few times. The chain recombines TRBV6-4 with TRBJ2-1; D might be TRBD1 (5 bases). The germline V gene encodes CDR1 MRHNA and CDR2 SNTAGT. The CDR3 is 15 residues long. V lost 2 bases, J lost 0 bases, and 8 bases lay in between. CDR3 amino acids: CASSDTGSSYNEQFF. Here the CDR3 DNA reads TGTGCCAGCAGTGACACAGGTAGCTCCTACAATGAGCAGTTCTTC.

This clone was seen more than once but under ten times. The genes are TRBV28 and TRBJ1-2; TRBD1 matches at 8 bases. V was pared by 10 bases and J by 10 bases, with 17 bases of the junction left unmatched. Germline V CDR1 and CDR2: MDHEN, SYDVKM. The CDR3 is 14 amino acids. CDR3 bases: TGTGCCACCCTCGGACAGGCAGGGGGCGCTGCCTACACCTTC. It yields the protein CATLGQAGGAAYTF.

With regard to this clone: A junction end diverges from the germline sequence, so it may reflect a read error. This chain connects TRBV6-1 to TRBJ1-3; 7 bases fit TRBD1. In germline, CDR1 is MNHNS, CDR2 SASEGT. CDR3 length: 15 residues. The CDR3 DNA sequence: TGTGTCAGCAGTAGACAGGGCCCACGGTGGAACACCATATATTTT. Translated: CVSSRQGPRWNTIYF.

This chain joins TRBV5-6 and TRBJ2-7; D remains ambiguous. V was shortened by 0 bases and J by 1 base, with 5 bases between the two germline ends. This CDR3 contains 13 residues. Germline CDR1 reads SGHDT; CDR2 reads YYEEEE. The DNA for the CDR3 is TGTGCCAGCAGCTTGGTATCGTCCTACGAGCAGTACTTC. It translates to CASSLVSSYEQYF.

This chain uses TRBV7-3 with TRBJ1-1, with a tentative D call TRBD1 (5 bases). The germline CDR1 and CDR2 sequences are SGHTA and FQGTGA. The CDR3 runs 16 residues. Trimming pared 1 base from V and 0 bases from J, leaving 12 bases between. The CDR3 DNA reads TGTGCCAGCAGCTTAAGGGTGGGGGGAGTGAACACTGAAGCTTTCTTT. Encoded protein: CASSLRVGGVNTEAFF.

The V and J genes are TRBV15 and TRBJ2-3, with D tentatively TRBD2 (6 bases). V was shortened by 1 base and J by 10 bases, with 18 bases between the two germline ends. CDR3 length equals 15 residues. CDR1 and CDR2 from the germline V gene are LNHNV and YYDKDF (reference sequence). The CDR3 reads CATSRALGDSRPQYF. The CDR3 nucleotides read TGTGCCACCAGCAGAGCCTTGGGGGACTCTCGCCCGCAGTATTTT.

The chain couples TRBV5-4 to TRBJ2-7; 11 bases align to TRBD1. The CDR3 spans 17 residues. Per germline, CDR1 SGHNT and CDR2 YYREEE (reference sequence). Germline trimming cut 0 bases from V and 2 bases from J; bases unmatched to any gene: 7. The CDR3, as DNA: TGTGCCAGCAGCTTGGCCCGGGGACAGGGGGGCCCCTACGAGCAGTACTTC. It translates to CASSLARGQGGPYEQYF.

The V and J genes are TRBV27 and TRBJ1-4, with D possibly being TRBD1 (5 bases). Per germline, CDR1 MNHEY and CDR2 SMNVEV (reference sequence). V was cut by 5 bases and J by 4 bases, with 26 bases left in between. The CDR3 is 19 residues long. In DNA form, the CDR3 reads TGTGCCAGCAGTAGTTCTGGGGTGAGCCGTAGGGGTTATAATGAAAAACTGTTTTTT. This sequence encodes CASSSSGVSRRGYNEKLFF.

This rearrangement joins TRBV13 to TRBJ2-7; tentative D call: TRBD1 (5 bases). Germline loops: CDR1 PRHDT, CDR2 FYEKMQ (reference sequence). Trimming removed 5 bases at V and 5 bases at J, with 19 bases between. The CDR3 extends over 15 amino acids. The CDR3 bases are TGTGCCAGCAGCACGACGCCAGGGCCCCAGGACGAGCAGTACTTC. Amino acid sequence: CASSTTPGPQDEQYF.

This chain connects TRBV5-4 to TRBJ1-4; 7 nucleotides line up with TRBD1. This CDR3 has 16 amino acids. V lost 4 bases, J lost 5 bases, and 11 bases stayed unmatched. Germline loops: CDR1 SGHNT, CDR2 YYREEE (reference sequence). The CDR3 protein is CASSRTGERLNEKLFF. In DNA, the CDR3 is TGTGCCAGCAGCCGCACAGGGGAGAGGCTAAATGAAAAACTGTTTTTT.

J is TRBJ1-6 and V is TRBV27; 8 bases line up with TRBD1. The CDR3 consists of 12 residues. Per the germline V gene, CDR1 is MNHEY and CDR2 is SMNVEV (reference sequence). Germline trimming cut 8 bases from V and 7 bases from J; bases unmatched to any gene: 1. The chain's CDR3 is CASRDRNSPLHF. In DNA form, the CDR3 reads TGTGCCAGCCGGGACAGGAATTCACCCCTCCACTTT.

This chain uses TRBV19 with TRBJ1-3; a possible D gene is TRBD1 (5 bases). Germline-derived CDR1 and CDR2 are LNHDA and SQIVND (reference sequence). Deletions cut 3 bases from V and 1 base from J, with 13 bases between. The length of the CDR3 is 16 residues. CDR3 loop: CASSIKRGTSGNTIYF. The CDR3 DNA follows: TGTGCCAGTAGTATCAAGCGGGGGACTTCTGGAAACACCATATATTTT.

The chain couples TRBV28 to TRBJ2-7; unclear D gene. The CDR3 is 14 residues long. In germline, CDR1 is MDHEN, CDR2 SYDVKM. The V and J ends lost 6 bases and 0 bases respectively, with 12 bases between them. This CDR3 reads CASSLPESSYEQYF. The CDR3 DNA sequence: TGTGCCAGCAGCCTCCCGGAGAGCTCCTACGAGCAGTACTTC. Full variable domain (rest looked up from reference TRBV28 and TRBJ2-7): DVKVTQSSRYLVKRTGEKVFLECVQDMDHENMFWYRQDPGLGLRLIYFSYDVKMKEKGDIPEGYSVSREKKERFSLILESASTNQTSMYLCASSLPESSYEQYFGPGTRLTVT.

The V gene is TRBV7-8, the J gene TRBJ2-3; no clear D. From germline, CDR1 is SGHVS and CDR2 FQNEAQ. The V gene lost 5 bases and the J gene lost 1 base, with 10 bases spanning the gap. The CDR3 totals 14 residues. CDR3 DNA: TGTGCCAGCAGCCGATTACCGGGCACAGATACGCAGTATTTT. This encodes CASSRLPGTDTQYF.

This clone was counted only a few times. This chain links TRBV2 with TRBJ1-2; D not certain. This CDR3 has 14 amino acids. CDR1 and CDR2 from the germline V gene are SNHLY and FYNNEI. V lost 2 bases, J lost 2 bases, and 9 bases lay in between. The CDR3 nucleotides are TGTGCCAGCAGTGAACCAGGTAGAAACTATGGCTACACCTTC. Translated: CASSEPGRNYGYTF. Drawing the rest from reference TRBV2 and TRBJ1-2, the complete variable domain is EPEVTQTPSHQVTQMGQEVILRCVPISNHLYFYWYRQILGQKVEFLVSFYNNEISEKSEIFDDQFSVERPDGSNFTLKIRSTKLEDSAMYFCASSEPGRNYGYTFGSGTRLTVV.

A few counts support this clone. The rearrangement uses TRBV7-9 and TRBJ2-5, with 9 bases that match TRBD1. This CDR3 region has 16 residues. Germline V gene sequence: CDR1 SEHNR, CDR2 FQNEAQ (reference sequence). V shed 4 bases, J shed 2 bases, and the junction held 8 bases outside the gene matches. CDR3: CASSSLLTGGQETQYF. The CDR3 DNA is TGTGCCAGCAGCTCCCTTTTGACAGGGGGACAAGAGACCCAGTACTTC.

This clone was recorded once. The V and J genes are TRBV19 and TRBJ1-1, with no clear D. In germline, CDR1 is LNHDA, CDR2 SQIVND (reference sequence). The CDR3 is 13 residues long. Trimming left V 1 base short and J 0 bases short, with 3 bases between. The CDR3, as DNA: TGTGCCAGTAGTATAGCCGTGAACACTGAAGCTTTCTTT. Its protein is CASSIAVNTEAFF.

Concerning this clone itself: This specimen includes other DNA sequences encoding the same CDR3. The chain recombines TRBV7-9 with TRBJ2-2, with TRBD2 identical over 13 bases. The CDR3 totals 16 residues. J lost 3 bases, V lost 8 bases, and 6 bases had no gene match. Germline V gene data show CDR1 as SEHNR and CDR2 as FQNEAQ (reference sequence). The CDR3 loop is CASGPGLAGYTGELFF. Written as DNA, the CDR3 is TGTGCCAGCGGGCCGGGACTAGCGGGATACACCGGGGAGCTGTTTTTT.